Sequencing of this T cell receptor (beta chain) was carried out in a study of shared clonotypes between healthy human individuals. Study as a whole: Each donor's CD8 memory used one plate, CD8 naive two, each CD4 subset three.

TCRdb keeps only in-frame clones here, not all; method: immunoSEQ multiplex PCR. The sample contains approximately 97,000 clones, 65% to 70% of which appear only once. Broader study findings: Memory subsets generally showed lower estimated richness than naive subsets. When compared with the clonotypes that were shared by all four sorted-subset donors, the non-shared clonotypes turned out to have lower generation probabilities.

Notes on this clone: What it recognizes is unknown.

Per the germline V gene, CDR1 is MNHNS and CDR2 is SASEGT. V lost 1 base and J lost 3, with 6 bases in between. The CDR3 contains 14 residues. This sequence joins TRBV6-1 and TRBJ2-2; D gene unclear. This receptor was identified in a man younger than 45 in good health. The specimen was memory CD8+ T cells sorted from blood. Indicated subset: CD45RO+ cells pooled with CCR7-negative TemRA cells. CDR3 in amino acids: CASSEGPDTGELFF. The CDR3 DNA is TGTGCCAGCAGTGAAGGGCCGGACACCGGGGAGCTGTTTTTT.